The 22 T cell receptor beta chains below come from one sample, sequenced in a study of T-cell memory formation after mild COVID-19. TCRdb redid the calling of the 5' RACE reads with MiXCR, one entry per CDR3 protein. The data contain around 47,000 distinct CDR3 sequences, 7.5% to 10% of them singletons. Sequencing was performed on PBMCs or a T cell subset sorted from them (not recorded which). The source of these receptors is an adult woman who had mild COVID-19 (a few samples of this study predate the infection). Cell type and time point are not known.

The rearrangement joins TRBV12-3 or TRBV12-4 to TRBJ1-2; unclear D gene. The CDR3 totals 13 residues. V was trimmed by 1 base and J by 4 bases, leaving 7 bases between them. CDR3 bases: TGTGCCAGCAGTTTAGACTGGGGCTATGGCTACACCTTC. Its protein is CASSLDWGYGYTF.

This clonotype has only a few counts. This chain links TRBV30 with TRBJ2-1; the match to TRBD1 covers 9 bases. The CDR3 contains 15 residues. Germline V gene lookup returns CDR1 GTSNPN and CDR2 SVGIG (reference sequence). V lost 2 bases, J lost 6 bases, and 8 bases stayed unmatched. The CDR3 spells CAWSLGQGILNEQFF. The CDR3 DNA reads as TGTGCCTGGAGTCTCGGACAGGGGATTCTCAATGAGCAGTTCTTC.

This chain links TRBV6-2 or TRBV6-3 with TRBJ1-1; a possible D gene is TRBD1 (5 bases). The CDR3 runs 13 residues. CDR1 and CDR2 (germline): MNHEY, SVGEGT. Trimming pared 6 bases from V and 1 base from J, leaving 9 bases between. In DNA, the CDR3 is TGTGCCAGCAGCCCAAGGGGGAACACTGAAGCTTTCTTT. Encoded protein: CASSPRGNTEAFF.

A word on this clonotype: At one end the junction does not follow the germline gene, possibly because of a read error. This chain connects TRBV18 to TRBJ1-5, with 10 nucleotides matching TRBD1. CDR3 size: 14 residues. Germline V lookup: CDR1 KGHSH, CDR2 LQKENI. This CDR3 reads CASLPGTGDQPQHF. CDR3 in DNA: TGTGCCAGCTTACCAGGGACAGGGGACCAGCCCCAGCATTTT.

This clonotype was found many times. The chain recombines TRBV7-3 with TRBJ2-7; TRBD1 matches at 9 bases. J lost 5 bases, V lost 4 bases, and 3 bases had no gene match. The CDR3 sequence is 13 residues long. Looked up from germline, CDR1 is SGHTA and CDR2 is FQGTGA. For the CDR3, the DNA is TGTGCCAGCAGCTCGGGACAGGGAGACGAGCAGTACTTC. Translated: CASSSGQGDEQYF.

The chain links TRBV10-3 to TRBJ2-2, with D hard to call. Trimming pared 8 bases from V and 4 bases from J, leaving 11 bases between. The germline V gene encodes CDR1 ENHRY and CDR2 SYGVKD. This CDR3 is built from 13 residues. CDR3 in DNA: TGTGCCATCTCGTCGCCGGGCACCGGGGAGCTGTTTTTT. This sequence encodes CAISSPGTGELFF.

This clonotype was seen a single time. The J gene is TRBJ2-7, the V gene TRBV19, with TRBD2 identical over 7 bases. Germline V gives CDR1 LNHDA, CDR2 SQIVND (reference sequence). Losses at the gene ends were 3 bases for V and 4 bases for J; bases not matched to a gene: 6. The CDR3 is made up of 14 amino acids. CDR3 amino acids: CASSINPGGYEQYF. The CDR3 nucleotides are TGTGCCAGTAGTATCAATCCGGGGGGATACGAGCAGTACTTC.

In this sample, this clonotype turned up a few times. The chain has TRBV20-1 and TRBJ2-5; weak D call: TRBD2 (6 bases). This CDR3 is 14 amino acids long. V lost 6 bases to trimming and J lost 5 bases, with 19 bases between them. Germline values: CDR1 DFQATT, CDR2 SNEGSKA (reference sequence). The DNA of the CDR3 is TGCAGTGCAATAAAGGGAGGAGGCGGCGAGACCCAGTACTTC. Translating gives CSAIKGGGGETQYF.

This clonotype came up a few times. V gene TRBV14 combines with J gene TRBJ2-1; 10 bases align to TRBD2. V dropped 1 base and J dropped 4; count of bases not matched to a gene: 7. CDR1 and CDR2 from the germline V gene are SGHDN and FVKESK. The CDR3 runs to 17 residues. The CDR3 protein is CASSQVSSGGSYNEQFF. CDR3 in DNA: TGTGCCAGCAGCCAAGTTTCTAGCGGGGGATCATACAATGAGCAGTTCTTC.

This clonotype was observed many times. The V and J genes are TRBV12-3 or TRBV12-4 and TRBJ1-1, with unresolved D. Between the trimmed V and J ends, which lost 5 bases and 1 base, there was a span of 8 bases. This CDR3 region has 13 residues. This CDR3 is CASSQWGNTEAFF. The CDR3 DNA is TGTGCCAGCAGTCAATGGGGGAACACTGAAGCTTTCTTT.

In this sample, this clonotype is medium-sized (0.01 to 0.1%). The DNA for the CDR3 is TGCGCCAGCAGCCTGGTTGGGGACGGACAAGAGACCCAGTACTTC. Protein sequence: CASSLVGDGQETQYF. The chain is built from TRBV5-1 and TRBJ2-5; D tentatively reads TRBD1 or TRBD2 (5 bases each). CDR1 SGHRS and CDR2 YFSETQ come from the germline V gene. Trimming removed 4 bases at V and 2 bases at J, with 15 bases between. The CDR3 is made up of 15 amino acids.

This clonotype occurred many times. The chain uses TRBV20-1 and TRBJ1-1; D is ambiguous. V gave up 0 bases and J gave up 2 bases, with 7 bases separating them. Germline CDR1 is DFQATT and CDR2 is SNEGSKA (reference sequence). The CDR3 runs to 13 residues. In nucleotides, the CDR3 is TGCAGTGCTAGAGATCTGGTTAACACTGAAGCTTTCTTT. Encoded protein: CSARDLVNTEAFF.

The rearrangement uses TRBV6-5 and TRBJ2-3; 7 bases map to TRBD2. This CDR3 has 17 amino acids. V lost 5 bases, J lost 4 bases, and 15 bases stayed unmatched. The germline gives CDR1 MNHEY, CDR2 SVGAGI. The CDR3 DNA is TGTGCCAGCAGTCCTAGTTTGGGGAAGGGAGGGGCAGATACGCAGTATTTT. Its translation is CASSPSLGKGGADTQYF.

In its sample, this clonotype was seen many times. V and J are TRBV7-6 and TRBJ2-7; D ambiguous. V was pared by 1 base and J by 6 bases, with 16 bases between. The CDR3 is 15 amino acids. CDR1 and CDR2 from the germline V gene are SGHVS and FNYEAQ. The CDR3: CASSLEISGVAEQYF. The CDR3 DNA sequence: TGTGCCAGCAGCTTAGAGATATCTGGGGTAGCCGAGCAGTACTTC.

The chain couples TRBV18 to TRBJ2-7; 7 nucleotides match TRBD1. Trimming removed 4 bases from V and 0 bases from J; junction bases left unmatched: 6. This CDR3 spans 15 amino acids. The germline V gene has CDR1 KGHSH and CDR2 LQKENI. The CDR3 loop reads CASSQSTGDSYEQYF. The CDR3 bases are TGTGCCAGCTCACAATCAACAGGGGACTCCTACGAGCAGTACTTC.

V is TRBV9 and J is TRBJ2-1, with 11 bases aligning to TRBD2. This CDR3 spans 20 amino acids. Germline loops: CDR1 SGDLS, CDR2 YYNGEE. With 2 bases clipped from V and 0 bases from J, the junction kept 13 bases outside the gene matches. In DNA form, the CDR3 reads TGTGCCAGCAGCGTCAACCCAGAGGGACTAGCGGTAAGCTCCTACAATGAGCAGTTCTTC. Its protein is CASSVNPEGLAVSSYNEQFF.

The rearrangement uses TRBV6-5 and TRBJ2-7; 11 positions agree with TRBD2. The germline gives CDR1 MNHEY, CDR2 SVGAGI. There are 17 residues in the CDR3. Trimming at V came to 4 bases and at J to 3 bases, leaving 11 bases not matched to a gene. The CDR3 DNA reads TGTGCCAGCAGTTCCGACAGACTAGCGGGAACGTTCTACGAGCAGTACTTC. Translation gives CASSSDRLAGTFYEQYF.

This chain uses TRBV12-3 or TRBV12-4 with TRBJ1-5, with 9 bases identical to TRBD1. V was pared by 5 bases and J by 3 bases, with 8 bases of the junction left unmatched. This CDR3 has 16 residues. The DNA for the CDR3 is TGTGCCAGCAGTGCGCGGACAGGGGTTGCCAATCAGCCCCAGCATTTT. Translated: CASSARTGVANQPQHF.

This clonotype was picked up a small number of times. In DNA form, the CDR3 reads TGTGCCAGCAGCACCGGGACAGGTCGTGAAGCTTTCTTT. Amino acid sequence: CASSTGTGREAFF. The chain couples TRBV6-5 to TRBJ1-1; 8 positions agree with TRBD1. J gave up 7 bases and V 6 bases, and 7 bases lay outside the gene matches. The V gene's germline CDR1 is MNHEY and CDR2 SVGAGI. This CDR3 comprises 13 residues.

The rearrangement links TRBV18 to TRBJ2-1; D not resolved. Trimming pared 0 bases from V and 10 bases from J, leaving 10 bases between. The germline gives CDR1 KGHSH, CDR2 LQKENI. The CDR3 contains 13 residues. The CDR3 DNA sequence: TGTGCCAGCTCACCACCGCAAACTCCCGAGCAGTTCTTC. Protein sequence: CASSPPQTPEQFF.

This clonotype occurred many times. The rearrangement links TRBV5-1 to TRBJ2-1, with 11 bases identical to TRBD2. From germline, CDR1 is SGHRS and CDR2 YFSETQ. The V and J ends lost 4 bases and 9 bases, in that order; junction bases with no gene match: 12. The CDR3 runs to 16 residues. CDR3 nucleotide sequence: TGCGCCAGCAGCCGTGATAGCGGGAGGGACTTGGGTGAGCAGTTCTTC. This encodes CASSRDSGRDLGEQFF. Full variable domain (rest looked up from reference TRBV5-1 and TRBJ2-1): KAGVTQTPRYLIKTRGQQVTLSCSPISGHRSVSWYQQTPGQGLQFLFEYFSETQRNKGNFPGRFSGRQFSNSRSEMNVSTLELGDSALYLCASSRDSGRDLGEQFFGPGTRLTVL.

At least ten counts were recorded for this clonotype. The chain couples TRBV20-1 to TRBJ2-7; no reliable D call. V dropped 0 bases and J dropped 4 bases, with 16 bases sitting between them. The germline V gene has CDR1 DFQATT and CDR2 SNEGSKA (reference sequence). The CDR3 covers 15 residues. CDR3 bases: TGCAGTGCTAGAGATAATCAGCAGGTCTGGTACGAGCAGTACTTC. It translates to CSARDNQQVWYEQYF.